The subject of this entry is one TCR beta chain. The clone's antigen remains unknown. Base qualities are not recorded, but no much larger clone differs from it by a single base. TCRbeta CDR3 regions were amplified from genomic DNA using the immunoSEQ Assay, a bias-controlled multiplex PCR. From the authors' description of their analysis: The number of nucleated cells in each sample was estimated from the amplification of reference gene primers within the assay. To quantify the absolute abundance of each unique TCRbeta CDR3 rearrangement, sequence reads were collapsed and filtered. For each sample, productive Simpson clonality was calculated by taking the square root of Simpson's diversity index across productive rearrangements. Drawn from immuneACCESS, this table holds only the in-frame rearrangements with V and J called that TCRdb kept. Clones are partly lost; checked studies trace under half to an unresolved V gene and leave the rest unexplained. V and J calls and clone size are given by that table; D and trimming were obtained from the DNA. This sample is represented by about 160,000 clones; around four fifths of them were singletons. Of the sample, around 2.7% is held by the ten largest clones.

Collaborating institutions collected whole blood in K2EDTA tubes following their own protocols. For TCRbeta analysis, collaborators shipped samples as frozen whole blood, isolated PBMCs, or DNA extracted from either of those sample types. The data were taken from a study of blood T cell repertoires in COVID-19 (dated by TCRdb to the early 2020s). Background on the whole study: Samples from collaborators originated in the United States, Italy and Spain and spanned both the acute and convalescent phases of COVID-19. The material from the prospective study consisted of cDNA or gDNA derived from T cells, B-cell-depleted T cells, or PBMCs. Subjects who had been exposed to COVID-19, were actively infected with it, or had recovered from it provided the deeply sampled blood TCRbeta repertoires that made up the dataset. The repertoires were released in a freely available public database meant as a resource for research on the immune response to SARS-CoV-2. The samples were drawn from two sources: the first 160 participants of the ongoing ImmuneRACE study, and fewer than 1,500 subjects contributed by 6 global collaborators. The sample metadata nearly always contained a de-identified subject ID, COVID-19 status, age in years and sex. Where available, HLA class I and class II types were obtained from metadata supplied by the sample provider rather than from assay-based typing. Overall study outcomes, separate from this receptor: The amount of clinical and demographic metadata varied by source and participant and was provided uncurated.

The germline V and J ends show losses of 5 bases and 3 bases respectively, and no gene match explains 13 bases of the junction. From cysteine to phenylalanine, the CDR3 is 19 amino acids long. Of the read, only the CDR3 DNA is kept; its 57 bases are in frame from base 1. The germline V gene specifies MDHEN as CDR1 and SYDVKM as CDR2. The sequenced material came from peripheral blood. The sequence derives from a man in his 70s with acute or convalescent COVID-19. This receptor chain uses TRBV28 and TRBJ2-3, and 14 junction bases match TRBD2. The DNA reads as follows: TGTGCCAGCAGTCTGAGGACTAGCGGGGGGATGCGTGTTACAGATACGCAGTATTTT. This sequence encodes CASSLRTSGGMRVTDTQYF.